This is a list of T cell receptor beta chains from one sample in a study of T cells expressing NK-cell markers. TCRdb processed the 5' RACE reads again and assigns one entry to each CDR3 protein, with no DNA. This sample lists 500,000 or so distinct CDR3 sequences; its ten largest clones have approximately 3.6%. The sequencing input was blood T cells: a sorted CD56 or NKG2C T cell subset, CD4+ or CD8+ T cells, or bulk PBMC T cells (not recorded which). All receptors come from a young man in good health. Each CDR3 is given with its conserved first and last residue. The order of the fields is V gene, CDR3 length, J gene, CDR3 protein.

TRBV6-2/TRBV6-3	15	TRBJ2-7	CASARTSGDHYEQYF
TRBV18	16	TRBJ2-5	CASSPPGTGSSETQYF
TRBV7-9	16	TRBJ2-5	CASSLSGQGTQETQYF
TRBV28	13	TRBJ1-5	CASIQGVNQPQHF
TRBV5-1	14	TRBJ1-4	CASSSGTEREKLFF
TRBV5-6	13	TRBJ2-2	CASSLSISGELFF
TRBV29-1	12	TRBJ1-5	CSVVRRDQPQHF
TRBV28	13	TRBJ2-7	CATNSGSIYEQYF
TRBV29-1	13	TRBJ2-1	CSVVGRGNNEQFF
TRBV12-3/TRBV12-4	11	TRBJ1-5	CASGGFQPQHF
TRBV11-3	17	TRBJ2-1	CASSLVPSGSKRNEQFF
TRBV6-6	12	TRBJ2-3	CASTYGVDTQYF
TRBV20-1	15	TRBJ1-1	CSARDTRRSNTEAFF
TRBV20-1	14	TRBJ2-2	CSATGTSGRWELFF
TRBV6-1	16	TRBJ2-3	CASRATAKRRTDTQYF
TRBV12-3/TRBV12-4	15	TRBJ2-4	CASSLAQGRKNIQYF
TRBV5-1	17	TRBJ2-7	CASSPLGLAGGPGEQYF
TRBV28	15	TRBJ2-1	CASSSGGSSYNEQFF
TRBV7-8	14	TRBJ2-3	CASNKGLSPDTQYF
TRBV18	14	TRBJ1-4	CASSPPPSNEKLFF
TRBV25-1	13	TRBJ1-2	CASSEFDKRSYTF
TRBV20-1	14	TRBJ2-2	CSATIGRDTGELFF
TRBV28	16	TRBJ2-3	CASGLGWRPGSDTQYF
TRBV10-3	15	TRBJ2-3	CAISEQGPGTDTQYF
TRBV29-1	13	TRBJ2-3	CSVTSTGGDTQYF
TRBV27	16	TRBJ1-5	CASSQNRGLGNQPQHF
TRBV12-3/TRBV12-4	16	TRBJ1-2	CASSQQSGTVIYGYTF
TRBV3-1	15	TRBJ1-1	CASSQAGHLNTEAFF
TRBV3-1	15	TRBJ1-1	CASSQDLGTGAEAFF
TRBV6-5	12	TRBJ1-1	CASSSDSFEAFF
TRBV7-9	12	TRBJ2-7	CASSDSNGEQYF
TRBV2	11	TRBJ2-1	CASSEAEEQFF
TRBV7-9	14	TRBJ1-2	CASSFAGHPYGYTF
TRBV6-1	14	TRBJ1-6	CASSRSGRNSPLHF
TRBV21-1	16	TRBJ2-2	CASGTTCFVNTGELFF
TRBV3-1	12	TRBJ2-5	CASSHNRETQYF
TRBV5-4	15	TRBJ2-5	CASSLDVLQGTAQYF
TRBV11-2	15	TRBJ2-1	CASSIGAGGLNEQFF
TRBV5-1	20	TRBJ2-2	CASSLAGGLAGGPDTGELFF
TRBV11-2	15	TRBJ2-6	CAFRGMYSGANVLTF
TRBV7-3	16	TRBJ2-1	CASSQTSSGTYNEQFF